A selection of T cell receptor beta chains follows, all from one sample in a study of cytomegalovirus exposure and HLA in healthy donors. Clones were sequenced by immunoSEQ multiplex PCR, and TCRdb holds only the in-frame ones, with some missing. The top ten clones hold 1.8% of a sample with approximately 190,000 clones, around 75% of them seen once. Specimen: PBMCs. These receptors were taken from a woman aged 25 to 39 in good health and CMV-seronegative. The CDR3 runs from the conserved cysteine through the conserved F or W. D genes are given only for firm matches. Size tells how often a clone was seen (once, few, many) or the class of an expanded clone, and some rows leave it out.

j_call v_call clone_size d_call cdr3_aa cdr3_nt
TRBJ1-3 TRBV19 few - CASSMGAWGNTIYF TGTGCCAGTAGTATGGGGGCTTGGGGAAACACCATATATTTT
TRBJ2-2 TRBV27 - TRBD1 CASTVFGQGSTGELFF TGTGCCAGCACTGTCTTTGGACAGGGATCCACCGGGGAGCTGTTTTTT
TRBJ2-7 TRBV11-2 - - CASSLGAGEQYF TGTGCCAGCAGCTTAGGGGCAGGCGAGCAGTACTTC
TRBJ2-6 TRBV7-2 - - CASSLVVGRGNAGANVLTF TGTGCCAGCAGCTTAGTCGTGGGCAGGGGTAACGCTGGGGCCAACGTCCTGACTTTC
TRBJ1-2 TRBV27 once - CASSFGGAGYGYTF TGTGCCAGCAGTTTTGGAGGGGCAGGGTATGGCTACACCTTC
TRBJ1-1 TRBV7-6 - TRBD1 CASSLEGQGGMSTEAFF TGTGCCAGCAGCTTAGAGGGACAGGGAGGAATGAGCACTGAAGCTTTCTTT
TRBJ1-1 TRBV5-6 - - CASYAGQRNTEAFF TGTGCCAGCTACGCAGGACAGAGGAACACTGAAGCTTTCTTT
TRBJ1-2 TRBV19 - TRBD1 CASWDSRAFYGYTF TGTGCCAGTTGGGACAGTCGCGCGTTCTATGGCTACACCTTC
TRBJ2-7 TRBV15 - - CATSRVLGAYEQYF TGTGCCACCAGCAGAGTGTTGGGGGCCTACGAGCAGTACTTC
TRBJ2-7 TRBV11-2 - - CASSPEAGDIYEQYF TGTGCCAGCAGCCCGGAAGCAGGCGATATCTACGAGCAGTACTTC
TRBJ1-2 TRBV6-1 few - CASVTLYGRNYGYTF TGTGCCAGCGTTACGTTGTATGGCAGGAACTATGGCTACACCTTC
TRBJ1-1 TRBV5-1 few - CASSPGHLNTEAFF TGCGCCAGCAGCCCAGGACATCTGAACACTGAAGCTTTCTTT
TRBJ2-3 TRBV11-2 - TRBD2 CASSRGTSGGYTDTQYF TGTGCCAGCAGCCGCGGGACTAGCGGGGGTTACACAGATACGCAGTATTTT
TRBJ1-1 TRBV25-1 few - CASTPRGTNTEAFF TGTGCCAGCACCCCCCGCGGGACGAACACTGAAGCTTTCTTT
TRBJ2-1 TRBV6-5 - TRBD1 CASSYMGQAGNEQFF TGTGCCAGCAGTTATATGGGACAGGCTGGTAATGAGCAGTTCTTC
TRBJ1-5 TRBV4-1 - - CASSQDWSSQWLPQHF TGCGCCAGCAGCCAAGATTGGTCCTCCCAGTGGTTGCCCCAGCATTTT
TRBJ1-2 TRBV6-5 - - CASSTLRGDYGYTF TGTGCCAGCAGTACTTTACGGGGGGACTATGGCTACACCTTC
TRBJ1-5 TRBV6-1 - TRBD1 CASSEAYGQGHQPQHF TGTGCCAGCAGTGAAGCCTACGGACAGGGACATCAGCCCCAGCATTTT
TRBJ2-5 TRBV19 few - CASTGNQETQYF TGTGCCAGTACAGGAAACCAAGAGACCCAGTACTTC
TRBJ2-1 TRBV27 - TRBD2 CASSSGTSGPLDEQFF TGTGCCAGCAGTTCCGGGACTAGCGGGCCGCTAGATGAGCAGTTCTTC
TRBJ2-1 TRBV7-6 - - CASSLAPVVNEQFF TGTGCCAGCAGCTTAGCCCCGGTTGTGAATGAGCAGTTCTTC
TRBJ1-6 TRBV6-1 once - CASSGQGYSYNSPLHF TGTGCCAGCAGTGGCCAGGGTTACTCCTATAATTCACCCCTCCACTTT
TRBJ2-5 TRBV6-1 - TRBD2 CASSERGGLLTQYF TGTGCCAGCAGTGAACGGGGGGGACTCCTGACCCAGTACTTC
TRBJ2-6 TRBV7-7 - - CASSSSHIAGANVLTF TGTGCCAGCAGCTCCAGTCACATTGCTGGGGCCAACGTCCTGACTTTC
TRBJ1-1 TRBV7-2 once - CASSPARRGLVGTEAFF TGTGCCAGCAGCCCAGCCCGGCGGGGGCTCGTGGGCACTGAAGCTTTCTTT
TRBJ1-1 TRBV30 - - CAWSVGDTEAFF TGTGCCTGGAGTGTTGGAGACACTGAAGCTTTCTTT
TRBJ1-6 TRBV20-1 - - CSAGANSPLHF TGCAGTGCAGGAGCTAATTCACCCCTCCACTTT
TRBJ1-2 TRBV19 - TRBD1 CASSPRQGRGTF TGTGCCAGTAGTCCGCGACAGGGACGGGGGACCTTC
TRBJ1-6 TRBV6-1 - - CASKSSGIYNSPLHF TGTGCCAGCAAGAGCTCAGGGATTTATAATTCACCCCTCCACTTT
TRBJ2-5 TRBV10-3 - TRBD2 CAINSGGRKETQYF TGTGCCATCAATAGCGGGGGGCGAAAAGAGACCCAGTACTTC
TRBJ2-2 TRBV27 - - CASKSLVRSNTGELFF TGTGCCAGTAAAAGTCTTGTCAGATCGAACACCGGGGAGCTGTTTTTT
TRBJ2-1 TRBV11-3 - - CASSKGDTSYNEQFF TGTGCCAGCAGCAAGGGAGACACCTCCTACAATGAGCAGTTCTTC
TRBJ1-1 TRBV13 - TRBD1 CASSLRQGANTEAFF TGTGCCAGCAGCTTACGGCAGGGGGCTAACACTGAAGCTTTCTTT
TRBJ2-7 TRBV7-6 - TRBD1 CASSLGPGRGTYEQYF TGTGCCAGCAGTTTGGGCCCCGGCAGGGGGACCTACGAGCAGTACTTC
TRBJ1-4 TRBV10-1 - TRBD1 CASRGQSLREKLFF TGCGCCAGCAGGGGACAGTCGCTGAGGGAAAAACTGTTTTTT
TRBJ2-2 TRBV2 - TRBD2 CASRRTSGSSGELFF TGTGCCAGCAGGAGGACTAGCGGGAGTTCCGGGGAGCTGTTTTTT
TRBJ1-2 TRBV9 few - CASSAAFQGGRYTF TGTGCCAGCAGCGCGGCCTTCCAGGGAGGTCGCTACACCTTC
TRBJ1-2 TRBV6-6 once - CASSYSPQDAVYGYTF TGTGCCAGCAGTTACTCTCCGCAGGATGCCGTTTATGGCTACACCTTC
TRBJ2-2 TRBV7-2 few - CASSLARVPPGELFF TGTGCCAGCAGCTTAGCGAGAGTCCCCCCCGGGGAGCTGTTTTTT
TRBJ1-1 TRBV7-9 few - CASSLERMNTEAFF TGTGCCAGCAGCTTAGAGCGGATGAACACTGAAGCTTTCTTT
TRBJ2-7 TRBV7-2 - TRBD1 CASSLQGARYEQYF TGTGCCAGCAGCTTACAGGGGGCAAGGTACGAGCAGTACTTC
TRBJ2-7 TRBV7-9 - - CASSAEQGPSYEQYF TGTGCCAGCAGCGCGGAACAGGGACCGTCCTACGAGCAGTACTTC
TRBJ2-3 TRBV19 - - CASSIGQGMTDTQYF TGTGCCAGTAGTATAGGGCAGGGAATGACAGATACGCAGTATTTT
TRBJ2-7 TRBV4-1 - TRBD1 CASSHPTGGRYEQYF TGCGCCAGCAGCCATCCCACAGGGGGCAGGTACGAGCAGTACTTC
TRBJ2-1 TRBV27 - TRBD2 CASSPLRGGGDEQFF TGTGCCAGCAGTCCTCTACGGGGGGGCGGCGACGAGCAGTTCTTC
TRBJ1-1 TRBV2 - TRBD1 CASRLYRDRGEAFF TGTGCCAGCAGATTATACCGGGACAGGGGTGAAGCTTTCTTT
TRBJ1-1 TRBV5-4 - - CASSIIPDGGAFF TGTGCCAGCAGCATCATTCCCGACGGGGGAGCTTTCTTT
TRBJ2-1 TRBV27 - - CASTLPRSNEQFF TGTGCCAGCACTCTTCCTAGGTCCAATGAGCAGTTCTTC
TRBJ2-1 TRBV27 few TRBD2 CASRPDGAGAYNEQFF TGTGCCAGCAGGCCTGATGGGGCGGGGGCCTACAATGAGCAGTTCTTC
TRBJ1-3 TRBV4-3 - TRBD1 CASSQDGQGSGNTIYF TGCGCCAGCAGCCAAGACGGACAGGGTTCAGGAAACACCATATATTTT
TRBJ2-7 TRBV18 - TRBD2 CASSPPGLAGVYEQYF TGTGCCAGCTCACCTCCGGGACTAGCGGGGGTCTACGAGCAGTACTTC
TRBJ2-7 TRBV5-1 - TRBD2 CASSLGLAGVEQYF TGCGCCAGCAGCTTGGGACTAGCGGGGGTCGAGCAGTACTTC
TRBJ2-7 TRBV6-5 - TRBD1 CASSLRQGTYEQYF TGTGCCAGCAGTCTAAGACAGGGAACCTACGAGCAGTACTTC